The rows below give T cell receptor beta chains drawn from one sample of a study of patients and donors after allogeneic stem cell transplantation. TCRdb analysed the RT-PCR reads with MiXCR anew, one entry per CDR3 protein. Of 800,000 to 1,000,000 distinct CDR3 sequences listed, over 15% were seen once; the top ten hold 5% to 7.5%. What was sequenced was blood, either unsorted or a sorted T cell fraction (not recorded which). The receptor source for this set is a human donor who was either an allogeneic HSCT recipient or a stem cell or donor lymphocyte infusion donor (not recorded which). It is not recorded whose cells these are; they may come from a transplant donor. Each CDR3 is given with its conserved first and last residue. Fields, in order: J gene, D gene, clone size, V gene, CDR3 length, CDR3 protein, CDR3 DNA. The D gene is left open where the match is weak. Clone size is not always given. Where it is, it says once, few, many or a class for expanded clones.

>TRBJ2-7|NA|NA|TRBV30|10
CAWSDQEQYF
TGTGCCTGGAGTGATCAGGAGCAGTACTTC
>TRBJ2-1|NA|NA|TRBV2|15
CASSDSRGDGNEQFF
TGTGCCAGCAGTGACTCCAGGGGGGATGGGAATGAGCAGTTCTTC
>TRBJ2-7|TRBD2|NA|TRBV14|14
CARNSGIPPYEQYF
TGTGCCAGGAATAGCGGGATCCCCCCCTACGAGCAGTACTTC
>TRBJ1-5|NA|few|TRBV6-2/TRBV6-3|17
CASSYSGRRVRNQPQHF
TGTGCCAGCAGTTACTCGGGTCGGAGGGTTCGCAATCAGCCCCAGCATTTT
>TRBJ1-6|NA|NA|TRBV25-1|12
CASSDRGDRLHF
TGTGCCAGCAGTGATAGGGGGGATCGGCTCCACTTT
>TRBJ1-2|NA|NA|TRBV4-1|14
CASSQGGRNYGYTF
TGCGCCAGCAGCCAAGGAGGGAGGAACTATGGCTACACCTTC
>TRBJ2-7|TRBD2|many|TRBV12-3/TRBV12-4|14
CASSFRTGGYEQYF
TGTGCCAGCAGTTTCCGGACGGGAGGCTACGAGCAGTACTTC
>TRBJ2-2|NA|NA|TRBV7-2|14
CASSLAPGTGELFF
TGTGCCAGCAGCTTAGCGCCTGGGACCGGGGAGCTGTTTTTT
>TRBJ1-4|TRBD1|NA|TRBV12-3/TRBV12-4|17
CASSFSTGPATNEKLFF
TGTGCCAGCAGTTTTTCGACAGGGCCCGCAACTAATGAAAAACTGTTTTTT
>TRBJ1-2|NA|NA|TRBV20-1|17
CSASYLGGARVLDGYTF
TGCAGTGCTAGCTATCTAGGGGGGGCGCGGGTCCTTGATGGCTACACCTTC
>TRBJ1-5|NA|NA|TRBV12-3/TRBV12-4|15
CASTSTGAWGQPQHF
TGTGCCAGCACCTCCACGGGGGCTTGGGGACAGCCCCAGCATTTT
>TRBJ1-2|NA|NA|TRBV12-3/TRBV12-4|15
CASSPGRVVSYGYTF
TGTGCCAGCAGCCCCGGCAGGGTGGTCTCCTATGGCTACACCTTC
>TRBJ2-5|TRBD2|few|TRBV6-1|15
CASSSPTSGQETQYF
TGTGCCAGCAGCTCCCCGACTAGCGGACAAGAGACCCAGTACTTC
>TRBJ2-7|NA|NA|TRBV5-6|12
CASSIQEGEQYF
TGTGCCAGCAGTATACAGGAGGGAGAGCAGTACTTC
>TRBJ1-3|NA|many|TRBV20-1|14
CSAQKGRNGNTIYF
TGCAGTGCTCAAAAGGGCCGGAATGGAAACACCATATATTTT
>TRBJ2-3|NA|few|TRBV7-7|14
CASSSGGSSDTQYF
TGTGCTAGCAGTTCCGGGGGATCCTCAGATACGCAGTATTTT
>TRBJ2-2|NA|NA|TRBV27|15
CASSLSIGNTGELFF
TGTGCCAGCAGTTTAAGTATCGGGAACACCGGGGAGCTGTTTTTT
>TRBJ2-3|NA|NA|TRBV4-2|16
CASSQEGSASTDTQYF
TGTGCCAGCAGCCAAGAAGGGAGCGCGAGCACAGATACGCAGTATTTT
>TRBJ2-1|TRBD1|NA|TRBV7-2|14
CASSRQGGLNEQFF
TGTGCCAGCAGCCGACAGGGGGGGCTCAATGAGCAGTTCTTC
>TRBJ1-2|NA|NA|TRBV27|15
CASSLSEGGFYGYTF
TGTGCCAGCAGTTTATCGGAGGGCGGGTTTTATGGCTACACCTTC
>TRBJ2-3|NA|NA|TRBV7-6|15
CASSLETEGTDTQYF
TGTGCCAGCAGCTTAGAGACAGAAGGCACAGATACGCAGTATTTT
>TRBJ2-7|NA|NA|TRBV18|14
CASSPPQESYEQYF
TGTGCCAGCTCACCACCACAGGAGTCCTACGAGCAGTACTTC
>TRBJ1-1|TRBD1|NA|TRBV12-3/TRBV12-4|18
CASSLGAGAGGGSTEAFF
TGTGCCAGCAGTCTAGGGGCTGGGGCAGGGGGCGGATCCACTGAAGCTTTCTTT
>TRBJ2-2|NA|NA|TRBV15|20
CATSRDSGIGRLGLTGELFF
TGTGCCACCAGCAGAGATAGCGGAATCGGGCGATTGGGTCTCACCGGGGAGCTGTTTTTT
>TRBJ1-3|NA|few|TRBV13|13
CASSSSPENTIYF
TGTGCCAGCAGCTCTTCACCGGAAAACACCATATATTTT
>TRBJ1-2|TRBD1|NA|TRBV5-1|13
CASRRDRTDGYTF
TGCGCCAGCAGGCGGGACAGGACAGATGGCTACACCTTC
>TRBJ2-5|NA|NA|TRBV20-1|16
CSARDLWGTDEETQYF
TGCAGTGCTAGAGATCTCTGGGGGACCGACGAAGAGACCCAGTACTTC
>TRBJ2-3|NA|few|TRBV20-1|16
CSARGIQSTFTDTQYF
TGCAGTGCTAGAGGGATCCAGAGTACCTTCACAGATACGCAGTATTTT
>TRBJ2-2|NA|many|TRBV9|14
CASSVGTLTGELFF
TGTGCCAGCAGCGTAGGCACGTTAACCGGGGAGCTGTTTTTT
>TRBJ2-7|NA|few|TRBV20-1|13
CSVSTGYTYEQYF
TGCAGTGTTTCGACAGGCTACACCTACGAGCAGTACTTC
>TRBJ2-1|NA|NA|TRBV15|16
CATSKPAGLPGDEQFF
TGTGCCACCAGCAAACCGGCGGGACTCCCTGGGGATGAGCAGTTCTTC
>TRBJ2-5|NA|NA|TRBV5-1|15
CASSLGLVYGETQYF
TGCGCCAGCAGCTTGGGGTTGGTTTATGGAGAGACCCAGTACTTC
>TRBJ2-7|NA|few|TRBV29-1|12
CSALGDFYEQYF
TGCAGCGCCCTGGGGGACTTCTACGAGCAGTACTTC
>TRBJ1-1|TRBD1|few|TRBV7-9|17
CASSLRTGSRYNTEAFF
TGTGCCAGCAGCTTAAGGACAGGGAGTCGTTATAACACTGAAGCTTTCTTT
>TRBJ1-2|NA|few|TRBV11-1|18
CASSPWLRNRDLTYGYTF
TGTGCCAGCAGCCCCTGGTTGAGGAACAGGGACTTAACCTATGGCTACACCTTC
>TRBJ2-5|TRBD2|NA|TRBV5-4|15
CASSGSGENQETQYF
TGTGCCAGCAGCGGGAGCGGGGAGAACCAAGAGACCCAGTACTTC
>TRBJ2-7|TRBD2|NA|TRBV5-1|14
CASKVASGTYEQYF
TGCGCCAGCAAAGTGGCTAGCGGGACATACGAGCAGTACTTC
>TRBJ2-2|NA|NA|TRBV5-1|14
CASSRTGGPGELFF
TGCGCCAGCAGCCGAACGGGGGGCCCCGGGGAGCTGTTTTTT
>TRBJ1-4|TRBD1|few|TRBV5-1|14
CASSDRKGGEKLFF
TGCGCCAGCAGCGACAGGAAAGGGGGCGAAAAACTGTTTTTT
>TRBJ1-6|NA|NA|TRBV4-1|18
CASSLGRILDSLASPLHF
TGCGCCAGCAGCCTCGGACGGATATTAGATTCACTGGCTTCACCCCTCCACTTT
>TRBJ2-6|NA|few|TRBV20-1|15
CSARDPRGGANVLTF
TGCAGTGCTAGAGACCCCAGAGGTGGGGCCAACGTCCTGACTTTC
>TRBJ2-7|NA|NA|TRBV4-2|15
CASSQDQAGPSEQYF
TGTGCCAGCAGCCAAGATCAAGCGGGCCCGTCCGAGCAGTACTTC
>TRBJ2-1|NA|few|TRBV5-1|13
CASSLAKGNEQFF
TGCGCCAGCAGCTTGGCCAAAGGGAATGAGCAGTTCTTC